The sequence of this T cell receptor beta chain was determined in a study of blood T cell repertoires in COVID-19. In the study overall: Acute and convalescent COVID-19 samples came from the United States, Italy and Spain. The cDNA or gDNA used as material had been derived from T cells, B-cell-depleted T cells, or PBMCs.

Authors' processing steps: Reference gene primer amplification yielded estimated nucleated cell counts. Clones were read by immunoSEQ multiplex PCR, and TCRdb kept only the in-frame ones, dropping some. D and trimming come from the DNA, and the V and J calls and clone size come from that table. Altogether tens of thousands of clones are present, 70% to 85% being singletons, with the ten largest covering about 4.4%. This CDR3 has 13 amino acids. Germline CDR1 is ENHRY and CDR2 is SYGVKD. Trimming left V 6 bases short and J 7 bases short, with 15 bases between. This rearrangement joins TRBV10-3 to TRBJ2-5; maybe TRBD1 (6 bases). The source of this sequence is a man aged 45-65 years with active COVID-19. Source material: peripheral blood. CDR3 nucleotide sequence: TGTGCCATCAGGACGGGACATAGAGGGACCCAGTACTTC. Translating it yields CAIRTGHRGTQYF.